This T cell receptor (beta chain) was recorded in a study of blood T cell repertoires in COVID-19 (TCRdb year 2020). About the investigation overall: Samples covering the acute and convalescent phases of COVID-19 were provided by collaborators in the United States, Italy and Spain. Samples were obtained from the ongoing ImmuneRACE study (first 160 participants) and from 1,254 subjects provided by 6 global collaborators. A de-identified subject ID, COVID-19 status, age in years and sex were almost always included in the sample metadata. The prospective study material was composed of cDNA or gDNA derived from T cells, B-cell-depleted T cells, or PBMCs. HLA class I and class II types, where available, came from metadata supplied by the sample provider rather than from assay-based typing. Deeply sampled blood TCRbeta repertoires from subjects exposed to, actively infected with, or recovered from COVID-19 were included in the dataset. The repertoires were released in a freely available public database intended as a resource for research on the immune response to SARS-CoV-2. The research as a whole found: Clinical and demographic metadata were provided uncurated, with the amount varying by source and participant.

The immunoSEQ Assay, a bias-controlled multiplex PCR, was used to amplify TCRbeta CDR3 regions from genomic DNA. As for how the authors treated the data: The number of nucleated cells in each sample was estimated by amplification of reference gene primers within the assay. Sequence reads were collapsed and filtered to measure the absolute abundance of every unique TCRbeta CDR3 rearrangement. For each sample, productive Simpson clonality was calculated as the square root of Simpson's diversity index across productive rearrangements. The clones in this table, taken by TCRdb from immuneACCESS, are in-frame only. Not every clone is retained; where verified, under half of the shortfall comes from an unresolved V gene, and the cause of the rest is unknown. Clonal size and the V and J genes are those of that table, whereas D and trimming came from the DNA. This sample holds over 200,000 clones; nearly 90% were observed only once. Of the sample, approximately 12% is held by the ten largest clones.

There are 13 amino acids in the CDR3, from cysteine to phenylalanine inclusive. The only DNA kept is the CDR3, 39 bases in frame from the first base. The germline V gene (reference sequence) sets CDR1 to LNHDA and CDR2 to SQIVND. V is clipped by 4 bases and J by 5 bases, and the sequence between their germline boundaries is 12 bases long. A note on this clone: Its cognate antigen has yet to be identified. The record has no base qualities; no much larger clone is one base away.

Another Seattle source contributed samples from volunteer blood donors who had recovered from COVID-19. The collaborating institutions used their own protocols to collect whole blood in K2EDTA tubes. For TCRbeta analysis, collaborators shipped samples as frozen whole blood, isolated PBMCs, or DNA extracted from either of those sample types. This clonotype was obtained from a woman aged 18-30 years who had recovered from COVID-19. The chain employs TRBV19 and TRBJ2-7; 6 matching bases give a weak D call of TRBD2. The sequencing input was peripheral blood. The nucleotides are TGTGCCAGTAGTAAGACTAGTTTAAACGAGCAGTACTTC. It codes for CASSKTSLNEQYF.